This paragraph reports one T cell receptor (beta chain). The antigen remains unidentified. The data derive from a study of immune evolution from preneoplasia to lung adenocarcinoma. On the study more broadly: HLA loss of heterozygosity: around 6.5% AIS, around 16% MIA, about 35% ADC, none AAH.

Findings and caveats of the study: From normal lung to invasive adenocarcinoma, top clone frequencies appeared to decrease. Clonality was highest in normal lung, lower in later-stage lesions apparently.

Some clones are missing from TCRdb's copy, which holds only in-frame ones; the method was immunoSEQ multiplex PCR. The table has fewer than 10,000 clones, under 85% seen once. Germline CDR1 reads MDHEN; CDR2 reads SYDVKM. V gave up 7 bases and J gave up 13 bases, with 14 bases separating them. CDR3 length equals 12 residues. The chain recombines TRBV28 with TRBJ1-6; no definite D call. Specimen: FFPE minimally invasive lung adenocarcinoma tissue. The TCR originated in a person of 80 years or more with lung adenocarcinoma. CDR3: CASTPFRGPLHF. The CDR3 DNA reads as TGTGCCAGCACCCCATTTCGGGGTCCCCTCCACTTT.